Below, one TCR beta chain is given with its context. CDR3 length: 13 amino acids. Germline CDR1 MGHRA, CDR2 YSYEKL. Deletions cut 6 bases from V and 5 bases from J, with 14 bases between. Clones were read by immunoSEQ multiplex PCR, and TCRdb kept only the in-frame ones, dropping some. The data show around 88,000 clones, with approximately 90% seen just once and approximately 2% held by the top ten. The sample originates from a study of T cell changes during pregnancy in multiple sclerosis. The rearrangement joins TRBV4-1 to TRBJ2-7; a weak D match, TRBD1 (6 bases). Sequencing was performed on peripheral blood, taken after pregnancy. The source of this sequence is a female donor in good health, enrolled as a control in a pregnancy study. CDR3 region: CASSLFTGNEQYF. In DNA form, the CDR3 reads TGCGCCAGCAGTCTCTTTACAGGGAACGAGCAGTACTTC.